This T cell receptor beta chain was captured by sequencing in a study of memory CD4+ T cells and cytomegalovirus serostatus. Study in general: Donors were healthy Belgian adults, 10 or so CMV seropositive and 24 seronegative.

As originally analysed: After removing out-of-frame reads, approximately 2.2 million distinct TCRbeta sequences remained. Sequenced by immunoSEQ multiplex PCR; TCRdb stores in-frame clones only, minus some. The V and J calls and clone size are taken from that table; D and trimming were inferred from the DNA. In the table there are tens of thousands of clones, under 90% of which are singletons. J gave up 3 bases and V 5 bases, and 4 bases lay outside the gene matches. The CDR3 contains 14 residues. Per the germline V gene, CDR1 is LNHDA and CDR2 is SQIVND (reference sequence). The sort gate was single viable CD3+CD4+CD8-CD45RO+ cells for memory CD4+ T cells. After thawing, CD4+ T cells were positively selected. On this clone: No antigen is known for it.

Study-wide results and caveats: The CMV-associated TCR signature appears largely within the CD4+ memory repertoire.

This chain joins TRBV19 and TRBJ1-2; 9 bases are a match to TRBD1. The sample consisted of memory CD4+ T cells from blood. The clonotype comes from an adult in good health and CMV-seronegative. Some clones in this sample may be carry-over from other donors' samples. CDR3 coding DNA: TGTGCCAGTAGTTGGGACAGGGCGGACTATGGCTACACCTTC. It translates to CASSWDRADYGYTF.